The sequence of this T cell receptor (beta chain) was determined in a study of blood T cell repertoires in COVID-19. Turning to the study itself: Whether acute or convalescent, the COVID-19 samples came from the United States, Italy and Spain. In each case, the material was cDNA or gDNA derived from T cells, B-cell-depleted T cells, or PBMCs.

Per the study methods: Amplification with reference gene primers provided the estimates of nucleated cell counts. This table comes from immunoSEQ multiplex PCR, and its TCRdb copy is limited to in-frame clones, with some not included. V and J calls and clone size follow that table, whereas D and trimming were derived from the DNA. The sample lists under 20,000 clones; 77% were seen once. The germline V gene has CDR1 MNHEY and CDR2 SMNVEV (reference sequence). The CDR3 has 14 residues. V lost 5 bases, J lost 12 bases, and 13 bases stayed unmatched. The Seattle site enrolled patients during active infection and followed them longitudinally.

The sequencing input was peripheral blood. This TCR derives from a man between 65 and 79 years old with COVID-19, enrolled during active disease. The rearrangement links TRBV27 to TRBJ2-1, with 7 bases identical to TRBD2. In DNA form, the CDR3 reads TGTGCCAGCAGTGACTTGGAGCGGGATGTTTTGCAGTTCTTC. Protein sequence: CASSDLERDVLQFF.